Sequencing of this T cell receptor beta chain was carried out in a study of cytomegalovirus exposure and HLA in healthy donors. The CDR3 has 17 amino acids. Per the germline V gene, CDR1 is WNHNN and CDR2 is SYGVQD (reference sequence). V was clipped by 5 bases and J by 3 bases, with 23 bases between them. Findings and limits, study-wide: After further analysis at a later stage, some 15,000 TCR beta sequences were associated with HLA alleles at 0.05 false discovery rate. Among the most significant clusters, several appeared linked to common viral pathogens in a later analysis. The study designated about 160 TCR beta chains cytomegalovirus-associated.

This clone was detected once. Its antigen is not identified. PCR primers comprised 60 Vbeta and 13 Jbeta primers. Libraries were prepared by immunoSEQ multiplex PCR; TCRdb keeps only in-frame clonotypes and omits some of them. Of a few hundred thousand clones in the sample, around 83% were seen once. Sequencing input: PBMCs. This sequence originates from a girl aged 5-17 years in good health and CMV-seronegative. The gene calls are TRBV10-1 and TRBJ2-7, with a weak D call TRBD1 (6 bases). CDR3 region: CASSIRQGTAFLYEQYF. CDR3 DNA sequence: TGCGCCAGCAGTATACGTCAGGGGACCGCTTTCCTCTACGAGCAGTACTTC.